The 3 T cell receptor beta chains presented below share a single source sample, sequenced in a study of blood T cells in healthy people across ages. Through a sample-barcoded 5' primer and a J-beta primer mix, a second PCR was run for about 6 to 11 cycles. From the 5' RACE reads, TCRdb called clonotypes with MiXCR, one entry per CDR3 protein. The sample has 1.5 million to 2 million distinct CDR3 sequences, around 48% seen once. Sequences were obtained from blood. These receptors all stem from a middle-aged woman in good health.

There are a few counts of this clonotype. The V call is TRBV4-1, the J call TRBJ2-5; TRBD1 might be the D (6 bases). The CDR3 is 14 residues long. Germline V gene sequence: CDR1 MGHRA, CDR2 YSYEKL. Between the trimmed V and J ends, which lost 2 bases and 4 bases, there was a span of 11 bases. The CDR3 DNA is TGCGCCAGCAGCCAACACAGGGTGGGAGAGACCCAGTACTTC. This codes for CASSQHRVGETQYF.

The chain couples TRBV5-6 to TRBJ1-5; 9 nucleotides align to TRBD1. The V gene's germline CDR1 is SGHDT and CDR2 YYEEEE. CDR3 size: 15 residues. J was trimmed by 6 bases and V by 4 bases; bases with no gene match: 8. The CDR3 nucleotides are TGTGCCAGCAGCCGGGGACAGGGCTTGGGTCAGCCCCAGCATTTT. This encodes CASSRGQGLGQPQHF.

The V and J genes are TRBV7-9 and TRBJ2-3; 8 nucleotides align to TRBD1. This CDR3 is 13 amino acids long. Germline V gene data show CDR1 as SEHNR and CDR2 as FQNEAQ (reference sequence). After removal of 4 bases from V and 7 bases from J, the junction contained 4 bases not matched to a gene. The CDR3 DNA is TGTGCCAGCAGCTCAGGGGGCCCAAATACGCAGTATTTT. Protein: CASSSGGPNTQYF. The complete variable domain, with remaining parts taken from reference TRBV7-9 and TRBJ2-3, reads DTGVSQNPRHKITKRGQNVTFRCDPISEHNRLYWYRQTLGQGPEFLTYFQNEAQLEKSRLLSDRFSAERPKGSFSTLEIQRTEQGDSAMYLCASSSGGPNTQYFGPGTRLTVL.